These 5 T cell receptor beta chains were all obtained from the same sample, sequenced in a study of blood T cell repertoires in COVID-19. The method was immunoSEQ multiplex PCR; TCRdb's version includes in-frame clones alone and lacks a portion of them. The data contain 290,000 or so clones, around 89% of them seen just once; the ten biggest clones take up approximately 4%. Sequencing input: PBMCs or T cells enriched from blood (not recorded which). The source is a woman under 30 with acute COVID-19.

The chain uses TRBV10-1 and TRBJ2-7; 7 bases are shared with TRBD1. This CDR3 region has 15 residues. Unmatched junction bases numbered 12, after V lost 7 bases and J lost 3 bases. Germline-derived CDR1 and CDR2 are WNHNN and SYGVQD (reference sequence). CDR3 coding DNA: TGCGCCAGCATGAGATTTCCGGGACAGATCTACGAGCAGTACTTC. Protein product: CASMRFPGQIYEQYF.

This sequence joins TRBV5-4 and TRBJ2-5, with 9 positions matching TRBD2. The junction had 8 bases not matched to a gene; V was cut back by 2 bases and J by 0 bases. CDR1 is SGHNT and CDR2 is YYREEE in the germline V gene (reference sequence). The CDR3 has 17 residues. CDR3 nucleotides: TGTGCCAGCAGCTTTCGAAGACTAGCGGACAACCAAGAGACCCAGTACTTC. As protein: CASSFRRLADNQETQYF.

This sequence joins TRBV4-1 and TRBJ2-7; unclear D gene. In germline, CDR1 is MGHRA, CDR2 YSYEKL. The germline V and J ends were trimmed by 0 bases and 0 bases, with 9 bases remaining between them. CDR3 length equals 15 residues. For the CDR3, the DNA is TGCGCCAGCAGCCAAGAGTTAGTCTCCTCCTACGAGCAGTACTTC. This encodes CASSQELVSSYEQYF.

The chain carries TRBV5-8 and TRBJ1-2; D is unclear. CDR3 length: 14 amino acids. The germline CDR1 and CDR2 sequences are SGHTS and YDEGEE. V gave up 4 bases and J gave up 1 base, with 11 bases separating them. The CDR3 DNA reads TGTGCCAGCAGCCCGAGCGGTTATAACTATGGCTACACCTTC. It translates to CASSPSGYNYGYTF.

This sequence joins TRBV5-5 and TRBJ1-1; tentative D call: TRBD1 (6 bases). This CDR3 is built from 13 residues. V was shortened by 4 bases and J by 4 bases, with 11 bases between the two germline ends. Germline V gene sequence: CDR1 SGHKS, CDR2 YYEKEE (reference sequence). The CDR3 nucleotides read TGTGCCAGCAGCCACACAGGGACCACTGAAGCTTTCTTT. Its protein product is CASSHTGTTEAFF.